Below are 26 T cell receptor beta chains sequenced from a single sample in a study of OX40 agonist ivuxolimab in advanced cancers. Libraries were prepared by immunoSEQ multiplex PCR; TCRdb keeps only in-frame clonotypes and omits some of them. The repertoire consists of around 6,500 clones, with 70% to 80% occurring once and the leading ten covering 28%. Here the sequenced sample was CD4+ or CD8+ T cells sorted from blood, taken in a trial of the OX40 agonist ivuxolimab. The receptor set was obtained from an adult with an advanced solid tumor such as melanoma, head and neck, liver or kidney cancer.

CDR3 DNA sequence: TGTGCCAGCAGCGACCGGGACGTCCCACGGGCCCAGTACTTC. Translation gives CASSDRDVPRAQYF. The chain is built from TRBV14 and TRBJ2-5; D possibly matches TRBD1 or TRBD2 (5 bases each). This CDR3 region has 14 residues. The germline V gene encodes CDR1 SGHDN and CDR2 FVKESK. V lost 5 bases and J lost 9, with 19 bases in between.

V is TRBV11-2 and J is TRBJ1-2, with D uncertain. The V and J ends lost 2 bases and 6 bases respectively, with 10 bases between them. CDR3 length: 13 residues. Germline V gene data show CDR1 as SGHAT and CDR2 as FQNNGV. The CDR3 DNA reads TGTGCCAGCAGCTTAAACAAAAAGGATGGCTACACCTTC. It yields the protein CASSLNKKDGYTF.

As DNA, the CDR3 is TGTGCCAGCAGTGAAGCCCAGGACTCGAACACCGGGGAGCTGTTTTTT. Its translation is CASSEAQDSNTGELFF. The chain has TRBV2 and TRBJ2-2; the D gene is possibly TRBD2 (5 bases). With 0 bases removed from V and 0 bases from J, the gap between germline ends came to 8 bases. Germline CDR1 SNHLY, CDR2 FYNNEI. This CDR3 comprises 16 residues.

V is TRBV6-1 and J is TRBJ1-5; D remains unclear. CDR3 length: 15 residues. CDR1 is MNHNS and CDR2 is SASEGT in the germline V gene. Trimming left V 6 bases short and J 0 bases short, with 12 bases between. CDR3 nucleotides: TGTGCCAGCAGATGGACGGACGATAGCAATCAGCCCCAGCATTTT. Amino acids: CASRWTDDSNQPQHF.

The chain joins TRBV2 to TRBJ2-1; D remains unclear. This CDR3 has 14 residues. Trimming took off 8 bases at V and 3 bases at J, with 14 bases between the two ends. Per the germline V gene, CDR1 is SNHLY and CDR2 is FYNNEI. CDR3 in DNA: TGTGCCAGCCAAGTTTGGGCCCACTACAATGAGCAGTTCTTC. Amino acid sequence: CASQVWAHYNEQFF.

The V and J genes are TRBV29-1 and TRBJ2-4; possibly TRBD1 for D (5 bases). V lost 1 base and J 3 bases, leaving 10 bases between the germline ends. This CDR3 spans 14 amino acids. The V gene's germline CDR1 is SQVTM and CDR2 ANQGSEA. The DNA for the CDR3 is TGCAGCGTTGAAGCCACAGGCGGCAAAAACATTCAGTACTTC. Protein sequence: CSVEATGGKNIQYF.

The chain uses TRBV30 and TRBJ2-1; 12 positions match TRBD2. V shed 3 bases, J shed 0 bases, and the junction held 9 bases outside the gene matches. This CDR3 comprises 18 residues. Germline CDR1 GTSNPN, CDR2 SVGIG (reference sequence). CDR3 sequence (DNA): TGTGCCTGGAGCGAGGGACTAGCGGGTCCCTACTCCTACAATGAGCAGTTCTTC. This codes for CAWSEGLAGPYSYNEQFF.

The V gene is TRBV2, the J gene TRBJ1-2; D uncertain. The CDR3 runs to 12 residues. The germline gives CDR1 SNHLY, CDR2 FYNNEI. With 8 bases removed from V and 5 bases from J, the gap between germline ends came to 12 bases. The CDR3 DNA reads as TGTGCCAGCCCCAGGCCCGGGTATGGCTACACCTTC. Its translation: CASPRPGYGYTF.

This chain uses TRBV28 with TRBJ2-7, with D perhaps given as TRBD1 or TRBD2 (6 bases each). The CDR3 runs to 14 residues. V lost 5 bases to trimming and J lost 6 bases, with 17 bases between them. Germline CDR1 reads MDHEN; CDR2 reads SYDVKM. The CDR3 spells CASSLSGVGAEQYF. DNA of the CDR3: TGTGCCAGCAGTCTCTCGGGGGTGGGGGCCGAGCAGTACTTC.

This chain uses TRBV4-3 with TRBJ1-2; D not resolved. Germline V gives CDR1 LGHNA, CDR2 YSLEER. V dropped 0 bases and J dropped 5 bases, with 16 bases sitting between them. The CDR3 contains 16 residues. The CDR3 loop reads CASSQEFESSGYGYTF. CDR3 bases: TGCGCCAGCAGCCAAGAATTTGAATCATCGGGGTATGGCTACACCTTC.

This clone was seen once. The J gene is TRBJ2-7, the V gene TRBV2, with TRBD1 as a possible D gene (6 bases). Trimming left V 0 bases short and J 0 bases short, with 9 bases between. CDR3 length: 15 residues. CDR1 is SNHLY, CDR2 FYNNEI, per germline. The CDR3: CASSEATGYSYEQYF. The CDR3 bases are TGTGCCAGCAGTGAAGCTACAGGGTACTCCTACGAGCAGTACTTC.

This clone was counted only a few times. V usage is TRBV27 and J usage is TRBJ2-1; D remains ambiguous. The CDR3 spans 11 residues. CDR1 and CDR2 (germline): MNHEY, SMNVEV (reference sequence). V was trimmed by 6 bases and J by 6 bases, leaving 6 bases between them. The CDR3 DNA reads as TGTGCCAGCAGGGGATCCAATGAGCAGTTCTTC. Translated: CASRGSNEQFF.

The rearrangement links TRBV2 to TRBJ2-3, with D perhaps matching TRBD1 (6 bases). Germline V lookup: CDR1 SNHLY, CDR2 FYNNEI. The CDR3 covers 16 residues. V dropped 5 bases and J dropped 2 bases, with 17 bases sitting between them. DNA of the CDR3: TGTGCCAGCAGTACGCAGGGGATAGGATCCACAGATACGCAGTATTTT. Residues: CASSTQGIGSTDTQYF.

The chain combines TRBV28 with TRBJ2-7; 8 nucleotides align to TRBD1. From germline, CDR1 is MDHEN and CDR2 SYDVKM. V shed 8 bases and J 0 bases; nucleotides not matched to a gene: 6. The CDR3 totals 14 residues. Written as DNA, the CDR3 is TGTGCCAGCGCAGGGACAGGCAGCTCCTACGAGCAGTACTTC. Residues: CASAGTGSSYEQYF.

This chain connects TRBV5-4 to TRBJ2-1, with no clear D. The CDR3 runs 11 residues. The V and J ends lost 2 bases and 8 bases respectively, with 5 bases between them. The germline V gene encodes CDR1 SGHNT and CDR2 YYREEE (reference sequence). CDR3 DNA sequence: TGTGCCAGCAGCTTTGGGCATGAGCAGTTCTTC. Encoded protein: CASSFGHEQFF. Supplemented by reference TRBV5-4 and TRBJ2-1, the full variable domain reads ETGVTQSPTHLIKTRGQQVTLRCSSQSGHNTVSWYQQALGQGPQFIFQYYREEENGRGNFPPRFSGLQFPNYSSELNVNALELDDSALYLCASSFGHEQFFGPGTRLTVL.

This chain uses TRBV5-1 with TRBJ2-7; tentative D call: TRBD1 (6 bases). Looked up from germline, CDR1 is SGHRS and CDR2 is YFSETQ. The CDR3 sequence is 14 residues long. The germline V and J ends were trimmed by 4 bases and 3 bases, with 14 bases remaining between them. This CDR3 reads CASSVSGTLYEQYF. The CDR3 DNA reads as TGCGCCAGCAGCGTCTCCGGGACACTCTACGAGCAGTACTTC.

CDR3 in DNA: TGTGCCACCAGCAGAGCTCGAACGGCCTACAATGAGCAGTTCTTC. Its protein product is CATSRARTAYNEQFF. This rearrangement joins TRBV15 to TRBJ2-1; D is uncertain. Germline-derived CDR1 and CDR2 are LNHNV and YYDKDF (reference sequence). Trimming took 1 base from V and 2 from J, leaving 9 bases between them. This CDR3 comprises 15 residues.

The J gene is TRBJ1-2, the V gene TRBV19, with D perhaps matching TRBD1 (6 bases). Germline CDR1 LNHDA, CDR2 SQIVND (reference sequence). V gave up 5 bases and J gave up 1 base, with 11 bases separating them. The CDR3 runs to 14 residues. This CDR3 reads CASSLDSVNYGYTF. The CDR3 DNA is TGTGCCAGTAGTTTGGACAGCGTTAACTATGGCTACACCTTC. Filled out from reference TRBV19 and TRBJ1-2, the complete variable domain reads DGGITQSPKYLFRKEGQNVTLSCEQNLNHDAMYWYRQDPGQGLRLIYYSQIVNDFQKGDIAEGYSVSREKKESFPLTVTSAQKNPTAFYLCASSLDSVNYGYTFGSGTRLTVV.

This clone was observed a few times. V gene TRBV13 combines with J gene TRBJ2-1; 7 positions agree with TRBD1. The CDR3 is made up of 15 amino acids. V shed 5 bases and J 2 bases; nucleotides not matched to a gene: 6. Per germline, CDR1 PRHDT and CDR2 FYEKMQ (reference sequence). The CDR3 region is CASSEQGSPYNEQFF. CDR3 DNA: TGTGCCAGCAGCGAACAGGGGTCCCCCTACAATGAGCAGTTCTTC. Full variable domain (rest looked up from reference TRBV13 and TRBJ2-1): AAGVIQSPRHLIKEKRETATLKCYPIPRHDTVYWYQQGPGQDPQFLISFYEKMQSDKGSIPDRFSAQQFSDYHSELNMSSLELGDSALYFCASSEQGSPYNEQFFGPGTRLTVL.

The CDR3 nucleotides are TGTGCCAGTAGTCCCGGACAGGGGGCCTATGAGCAGTTCTTC. It codes for CASSPGQGAYEQFF. This chain uses TRBV19 with TRBJ2-1; TRBD1 matches at 11 bases. The germline V gene encodes CDR1 LNHDA and CDR2 SQIVND (reference sequence). V shed 5 bases and J 8 bases; nucleotides not matched to a gene: 5. The CDR3 spans 14 residues.

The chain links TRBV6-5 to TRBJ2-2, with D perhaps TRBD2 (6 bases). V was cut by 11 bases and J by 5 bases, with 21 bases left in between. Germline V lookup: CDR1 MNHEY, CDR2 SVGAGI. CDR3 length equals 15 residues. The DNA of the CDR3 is TGTGCCTCCTGTTTTGGGGGAGGAAGTACCGGGGAGCTGTTTTTT. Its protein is CASCFGGGSTGELFF.

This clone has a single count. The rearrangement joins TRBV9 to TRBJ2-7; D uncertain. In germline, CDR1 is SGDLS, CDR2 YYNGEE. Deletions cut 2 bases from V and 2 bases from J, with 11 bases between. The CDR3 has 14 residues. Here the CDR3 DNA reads TGTGCCAGCAGCGTGGGCCAGAATCCCTACGAGCAGTACTTC. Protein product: CASSVGQNPYEQYF.

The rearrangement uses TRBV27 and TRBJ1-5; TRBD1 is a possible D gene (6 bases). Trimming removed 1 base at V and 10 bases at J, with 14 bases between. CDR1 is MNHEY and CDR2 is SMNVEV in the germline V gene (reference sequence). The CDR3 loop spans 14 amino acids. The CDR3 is CASSLFRGANPQHF. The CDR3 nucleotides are TGTGCCAGCAGTTTATTTCGGGGGGCGAATCCCCAGCATTTT.

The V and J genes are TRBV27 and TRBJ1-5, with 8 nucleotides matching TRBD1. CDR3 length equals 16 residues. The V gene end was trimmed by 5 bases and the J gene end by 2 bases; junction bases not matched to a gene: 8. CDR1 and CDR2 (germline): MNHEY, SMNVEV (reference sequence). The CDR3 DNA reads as TGTGCCAGCAGTCAAACCGGGACAGGCGGCAATCAGCCCCAGCATTTT. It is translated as CASSQTGTGGNQPQHF.

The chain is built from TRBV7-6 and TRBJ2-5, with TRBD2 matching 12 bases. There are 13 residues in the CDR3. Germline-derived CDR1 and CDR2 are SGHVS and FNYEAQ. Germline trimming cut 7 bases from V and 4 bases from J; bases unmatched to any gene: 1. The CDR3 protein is CASKGLAGETQYF. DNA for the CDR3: TGTGCCAGCAAGGGACTAGCGGGAGAGACCCAGTACTTC.

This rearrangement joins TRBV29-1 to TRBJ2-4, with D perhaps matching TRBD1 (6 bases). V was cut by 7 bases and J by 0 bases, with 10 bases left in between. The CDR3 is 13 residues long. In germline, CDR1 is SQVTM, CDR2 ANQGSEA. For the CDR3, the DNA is TGCAGCGCTACAGGGAGAGCCAAAAACATTCAGTACTTC. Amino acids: CSATGRAKNIQYF.